The sequence of this TCR beta chain was determined in a study of CD8 T cells in ankylosing spondylitis (dated by TCRdb to 2017 to 2019). Concerning the study at large: The study set out to find disease-linked TCR variants by profiling T cell receptor beta repertoires in ankylosing spondylitis patients and healthy donors. The whole study cohort included 85 to 120 healthy donors and 20 to 30 ankylosing spondylitis patients. Samples of peripheral blood were taken, and for ankylosing spondylitis patients, synovial fluid was collected as well.

Study-wide conclusions, independent of this receptor: In peripheral blood, the disease-linked clones were found at relatively low frequencies and had a CD8+ phenotype. Blood from ankylosing spondylitis patients appeared to be characterized by a TCR beta motif made up of seven or eight highly homologous amino acid variants. Significant enrichment of the disease-linked clones was reported in matched synovial fluid samples from ankylosing spondylitis patients. Some TCR beta motif variants had previously been reported in synovial fluid and blood of reactive arthritis patients, which suggested common disease-initiation mechanisms.

Trimming takes 2 bases off V and 3 bases off J; junction bases not matched to a gene: 10. CDR1 and CDR2 were assigned from the germline V gene as SGHVS and FQNEAQ. The CDR3 has 18 amino acids, counting the end cysteine and phenylalanine. Only the CDR3 part of the read is kept: 54 bases, read in frame from the first base. This clonotype was counted ten times or more. The antigen it binds to is not known. Qualities for individual bases were not recorded, and no much larger clone is one base off. Sequencing took place on an Illumina HiSeq 2500. Quantitative 5'-RACE with molecular barcodes was used to prepare TCR beta libraries. The paper's data handling went like this. A new computational method, built on a probabilistic model of VDJ rearrangement, was used to identify disease-linked TCR variants. TCRdb reprocessed the public reads (quality trimming at Q25 with fastp, clone calling with MiXCR) and kept in-frame beta chains. Entries that share a CDR3 protein sequence are merged under the most common genes and DNA. The authors' filters were not applied to this entry. This sample holds some 220,000 distinct CDR3 sequences; roughly 8% were observed only once. Of the sample, around 4.9% is held by the ten largest clones.

The TCR was taken from a female donor with ankylosing spondylitis or in good health (not recorded which). The V and J genes are TRBV7-8 and TRBJ2-5; 12 bases in between match TRBD1. The sample comprised blood, either unsorted or a sorted T cell fraction (not recorded which). In nucleotides, the sequence is TGTGCCAGCAGCTTACCCCGAAGGGGACAGGGGGCAGAAGAGACCCAGTACTTC. Its product reads: CASSLPRRGQGAEETQYF.